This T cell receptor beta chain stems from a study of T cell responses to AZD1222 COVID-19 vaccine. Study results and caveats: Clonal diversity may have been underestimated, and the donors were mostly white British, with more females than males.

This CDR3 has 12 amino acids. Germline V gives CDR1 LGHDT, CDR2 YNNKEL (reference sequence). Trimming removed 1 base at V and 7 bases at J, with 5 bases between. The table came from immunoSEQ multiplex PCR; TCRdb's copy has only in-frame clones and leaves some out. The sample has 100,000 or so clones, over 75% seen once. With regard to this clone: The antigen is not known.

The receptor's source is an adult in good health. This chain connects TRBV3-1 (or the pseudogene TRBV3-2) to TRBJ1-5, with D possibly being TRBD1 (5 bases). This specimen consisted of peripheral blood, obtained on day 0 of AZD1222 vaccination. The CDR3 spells CASSQGGQPQHF. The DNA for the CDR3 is TGTGCCAGCAGCCAAGGGGGCCAGCCCCAGCATTTT.